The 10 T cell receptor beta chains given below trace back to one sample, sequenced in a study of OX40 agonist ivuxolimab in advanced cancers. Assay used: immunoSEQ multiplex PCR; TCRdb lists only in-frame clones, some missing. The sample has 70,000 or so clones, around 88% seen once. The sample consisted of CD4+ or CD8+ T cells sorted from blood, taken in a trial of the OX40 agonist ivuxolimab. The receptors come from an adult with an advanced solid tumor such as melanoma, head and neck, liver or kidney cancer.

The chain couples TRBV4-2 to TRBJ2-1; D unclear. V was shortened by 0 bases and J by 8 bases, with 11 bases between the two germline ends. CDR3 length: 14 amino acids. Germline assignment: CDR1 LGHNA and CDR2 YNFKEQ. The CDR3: CASSQDGSRDEQFF. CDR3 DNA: TGTGCCAGCAGCCAAGATGGGTCCCGTGATGAGCAGTTCTTC.

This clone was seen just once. The CDR3 coding sequence is TGTGCCAGCAGCTTAGCGGCAGGGGGTCGTGACTATGGCTACACCTTC. Translating it yields CASSLAAGGRDYGYTF. The gene calls are TRBV7-8 and TRBJ1-2; 7 bases map to TRBD1. The CDR3 length is 16 residues. Germline V CDR1 and CDR2: SGHVS, FQNEAQ. J lost 3 bases, V lost 0 bases, and 7 bases had no gene match. Using reference TRBV7-8 and TRBJ1-2 for the parts outside the CDR3, the full variable domain is GAGVSQSPRYKVAKRGQDVALRCDPISGHVSLFWYQQALGQGPEFLTYFQNEAQLDKSGLPSDRFFAERPEGSVSTLKIQRTQQEDSAVYLCASSLAAGGRDYGYTFGSGTRLTVV.

DNA for the CDR3: TGTGCCAGCTCACCAGATTCCCTTGGAGAGCAGTACTTC. It encodes CASSPDSLGEQYF. The rearrangement joins TRBV18 to TRBJ2-7, with D unclear. CDR1 and CDR2 from the germline V gene are KGHSH and LQKENI. This CDR3 has 13 amino acids. Trimming pared 2 bases from V and 7 bases from J, leaving 12 bases between.

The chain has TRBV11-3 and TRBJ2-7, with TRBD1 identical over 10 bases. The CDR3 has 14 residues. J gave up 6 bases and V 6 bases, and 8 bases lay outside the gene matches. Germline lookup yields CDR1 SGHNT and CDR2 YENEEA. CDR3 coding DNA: TGTGCCAGCAGTCCGGGACAGGGGACTCTCGAGCAGTACTTC. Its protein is CASSPGQGTLEQYF.

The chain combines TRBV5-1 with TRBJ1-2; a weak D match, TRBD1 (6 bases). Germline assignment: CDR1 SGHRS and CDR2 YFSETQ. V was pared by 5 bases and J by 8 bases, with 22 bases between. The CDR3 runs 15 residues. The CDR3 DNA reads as TGCGCCAGCAGGTCGGCCGGGACACGGTATGGAGGCTACACCTTC. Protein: CASRSAGTRYGGYTF.

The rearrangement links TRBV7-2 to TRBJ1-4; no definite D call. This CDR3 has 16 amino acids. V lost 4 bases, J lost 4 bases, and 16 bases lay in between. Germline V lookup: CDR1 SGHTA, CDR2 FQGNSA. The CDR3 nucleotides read TGTGCCAGCAGCTCGAGGGCAGGCTCGTTTAATGAAAAACTGTTTTTT. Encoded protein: CASSSRAGSFNEKLFF.

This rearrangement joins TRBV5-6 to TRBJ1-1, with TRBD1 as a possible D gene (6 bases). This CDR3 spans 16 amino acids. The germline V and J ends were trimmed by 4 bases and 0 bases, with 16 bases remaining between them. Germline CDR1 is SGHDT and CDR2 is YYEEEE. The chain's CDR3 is CASSLPGGDMNTEAFF. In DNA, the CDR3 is TGTGCCAGCAGCCTACCCGGGGGGGACATGAACACTGAAGCTTTCTTT.

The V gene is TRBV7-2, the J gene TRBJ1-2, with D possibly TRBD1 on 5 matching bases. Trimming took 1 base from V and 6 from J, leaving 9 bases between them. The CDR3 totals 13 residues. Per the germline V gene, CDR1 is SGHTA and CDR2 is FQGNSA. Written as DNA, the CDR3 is TGTGCCAGCAGCTTAGAAGGGGCAGATGGCTACACCTTC. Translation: CASSLEGADGYTF.

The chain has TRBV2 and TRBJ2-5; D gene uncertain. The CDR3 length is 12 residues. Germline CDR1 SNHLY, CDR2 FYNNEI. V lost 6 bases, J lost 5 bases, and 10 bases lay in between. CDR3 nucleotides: TGTGCCAGCAGGACCCTAGACGAGACCCAGTACTTC. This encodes CASRTLDETQYF.

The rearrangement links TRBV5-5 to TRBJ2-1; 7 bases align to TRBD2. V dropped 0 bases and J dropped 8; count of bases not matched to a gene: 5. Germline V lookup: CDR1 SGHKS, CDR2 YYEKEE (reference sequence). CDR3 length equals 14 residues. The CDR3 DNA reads TGTGCCAGCAGCTTGGGATCAGGGAGGGATGAGCAGTTCTTC. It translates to CASSLGSGRDEQFF.